This T cell receptor beta chain was identified in a study of T cells in tuberculosis. Study-level information: PBMC were archived before or within 7 days of starting treatment. Study observations and caveats: Smaller distances to GMM-specific TCRs suggested their expansion in active tuberculosis.

Profiled with immunoSEQ multiplex PCR; TCRdb holds only in-frame clones, not every one. The repertoire holds around 30,000 clones, with over 85% as singletons. This clone was seen just once. The antigen is undetermined. The time point: new active TB diagnosis, blood taken before or within 7 days of starting treatment. Patients were newly diagnosed, HIV-seronegative, and aged 18 or older. Each clinical donor contributed on average approximately 90,000 T cells from unsorted cryopreserved PBMC. V trimming: 6 bases; J trimming: 3 bases; junction bases outside the gene matches: 7. CDR3 length: 15 residues. The germline CDR1 and CDR2 sequences are MGHDK and SYGVNS.

Sequenced material: PBMCs, taken at tuberculosis diagnosis. The rearrangement links TRBV25-1 to TRBJ2-2; 7 positions agree with TRBD2. The receptor comes from an adult with tuberculosis. Here the CDR3 DNA reads TGTGCCAGCAGCCAGGGAGGGGTCCACACCGGGGAGCTGTTTTTT. This codes for CASSQGGVHTGELFF.